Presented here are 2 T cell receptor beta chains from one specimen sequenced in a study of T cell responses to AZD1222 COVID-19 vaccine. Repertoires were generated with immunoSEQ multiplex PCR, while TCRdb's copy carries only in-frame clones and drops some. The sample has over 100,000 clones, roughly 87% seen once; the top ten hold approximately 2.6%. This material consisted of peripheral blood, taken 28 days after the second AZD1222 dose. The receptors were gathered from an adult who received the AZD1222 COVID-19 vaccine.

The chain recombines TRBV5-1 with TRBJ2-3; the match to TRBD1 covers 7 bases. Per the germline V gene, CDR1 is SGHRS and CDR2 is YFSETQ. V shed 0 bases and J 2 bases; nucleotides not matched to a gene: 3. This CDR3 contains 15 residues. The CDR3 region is CASSLVQGVTDTQYF. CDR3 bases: TGCGCCAGCAGCTTGGTTCAGGGGGTCACAGATACGCAGTATTTT.

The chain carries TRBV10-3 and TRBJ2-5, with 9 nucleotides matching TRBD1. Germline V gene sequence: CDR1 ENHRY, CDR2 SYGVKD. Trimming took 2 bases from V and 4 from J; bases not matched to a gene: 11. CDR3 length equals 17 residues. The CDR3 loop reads CAISEVQGASGGETQYF. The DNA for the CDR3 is TGTGCCATCAGTGAGGTACAGGGGGCCTCGGGGGGAGAGACCCAGTACTTC.